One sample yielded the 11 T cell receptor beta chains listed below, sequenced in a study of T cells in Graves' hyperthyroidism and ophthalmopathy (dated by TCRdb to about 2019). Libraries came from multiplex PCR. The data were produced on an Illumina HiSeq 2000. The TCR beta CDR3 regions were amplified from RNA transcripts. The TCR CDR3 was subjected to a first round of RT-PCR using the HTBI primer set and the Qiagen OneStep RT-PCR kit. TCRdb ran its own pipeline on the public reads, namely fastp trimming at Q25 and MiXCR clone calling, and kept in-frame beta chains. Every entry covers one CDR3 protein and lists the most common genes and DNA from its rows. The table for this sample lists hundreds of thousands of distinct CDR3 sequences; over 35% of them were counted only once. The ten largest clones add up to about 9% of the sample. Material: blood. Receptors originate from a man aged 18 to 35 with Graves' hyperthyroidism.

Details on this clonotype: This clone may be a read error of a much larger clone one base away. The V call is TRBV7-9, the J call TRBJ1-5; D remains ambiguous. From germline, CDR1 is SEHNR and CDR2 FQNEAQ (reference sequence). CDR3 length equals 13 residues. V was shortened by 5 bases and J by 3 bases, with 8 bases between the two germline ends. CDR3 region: CASSRGYNQPQHF. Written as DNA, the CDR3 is TGTGCCAGCAGCCGGGGTTACAATCAGCCCCAGCATTTT.

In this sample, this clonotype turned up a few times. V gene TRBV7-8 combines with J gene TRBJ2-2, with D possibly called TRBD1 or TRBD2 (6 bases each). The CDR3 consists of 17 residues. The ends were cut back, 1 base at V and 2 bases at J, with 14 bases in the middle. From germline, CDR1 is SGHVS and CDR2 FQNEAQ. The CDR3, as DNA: TGTGCCAGCAGCTTAGAGGGGGGCCTTCCCAACACCGGGGAGCTGTTTTTT. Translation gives CASSLEGGLPNTGELFF.

The CDR3 region is CASSNRDWNEKLFF. The CDR3 DNA reads as TGTGCCAGCAGCAACCGGGACTGGAATGAAAAACTGTTTTTT. The chain uses TRBV2 and TRBJ1-4, with a weak D call TRBD1 (5 bases). Germline V lookup: CDR1 SNHLY, CDR2 FYNNEI. V was shortened by 6 bases and J by 5 bases, with 13 bases between the two germline ends. This CDR3 comprises 14 residues.

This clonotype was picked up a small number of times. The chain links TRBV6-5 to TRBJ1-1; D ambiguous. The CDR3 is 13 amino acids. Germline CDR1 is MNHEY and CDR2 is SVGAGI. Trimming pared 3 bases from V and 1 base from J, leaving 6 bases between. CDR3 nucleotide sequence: TGTGCCAGCAGTTATAAGGCGAACACTGAAGCTTTCTTT. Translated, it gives CASSYKANTEAFF.

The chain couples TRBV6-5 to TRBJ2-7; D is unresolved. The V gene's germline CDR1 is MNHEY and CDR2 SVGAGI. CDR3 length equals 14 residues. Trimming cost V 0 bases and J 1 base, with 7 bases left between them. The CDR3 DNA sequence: TGTGCCAGCAGTTACTCCCGGGCTTCCTACGAGCAGTACTTC. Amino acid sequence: CASSYSRASYEQYF.

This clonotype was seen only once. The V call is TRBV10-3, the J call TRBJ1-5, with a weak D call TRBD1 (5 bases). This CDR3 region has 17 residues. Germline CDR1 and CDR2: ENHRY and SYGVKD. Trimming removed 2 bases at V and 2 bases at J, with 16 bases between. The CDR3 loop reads CAISEGGSNRGNQPQHF. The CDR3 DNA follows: TGTGCCATCAGTGAGGGGGGATCGAATCGTGGCAATCAGCCCCAGCATTTT.

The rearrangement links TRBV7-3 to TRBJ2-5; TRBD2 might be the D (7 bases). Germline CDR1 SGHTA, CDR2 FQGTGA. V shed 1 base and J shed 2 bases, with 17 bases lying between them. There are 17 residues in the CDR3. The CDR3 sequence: CASSLMGGGPTQETQYF. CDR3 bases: TGTGCCAGCAGCTTAATGGGCGGGGGCCCTACGCAAGAGACCCAGTACTTC.

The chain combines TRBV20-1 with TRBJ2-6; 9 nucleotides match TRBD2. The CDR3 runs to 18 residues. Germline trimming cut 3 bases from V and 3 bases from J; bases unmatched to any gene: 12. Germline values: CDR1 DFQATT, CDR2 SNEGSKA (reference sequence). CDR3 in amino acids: CSARIGSGRFGGANVLTF. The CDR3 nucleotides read TGCAGTGCTAGGATCGGCAGCGGGAGGTTTGGTGGGGCCAACGTCCTGACTTTC.

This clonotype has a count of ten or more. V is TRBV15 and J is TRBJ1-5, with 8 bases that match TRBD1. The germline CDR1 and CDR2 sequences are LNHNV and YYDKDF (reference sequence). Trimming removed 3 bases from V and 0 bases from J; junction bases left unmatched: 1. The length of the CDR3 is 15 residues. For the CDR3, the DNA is TGTGCCACCAGCAGGGACAGGGTTAGCAATCAGCCCCAGCATTTT. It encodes CATSRDRVSNQPQHF.

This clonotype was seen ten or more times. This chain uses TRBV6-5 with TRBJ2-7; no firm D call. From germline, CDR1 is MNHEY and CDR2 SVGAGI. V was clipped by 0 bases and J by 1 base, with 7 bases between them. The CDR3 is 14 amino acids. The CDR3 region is CASSYSGSSYEQYF. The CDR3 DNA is TGTGCCAGCAGTTACTCAGGGTCTTCCTACGAGCAGTACTTC.

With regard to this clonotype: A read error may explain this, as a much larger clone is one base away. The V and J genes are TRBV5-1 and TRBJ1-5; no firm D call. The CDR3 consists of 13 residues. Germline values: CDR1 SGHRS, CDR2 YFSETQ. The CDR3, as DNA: TGCGCCAGCAGTTCCGATGGAGATCAGCTCCAGCATTTT. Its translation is CASSSDGDQLQHF.